Given below is one T cell receptor beta chain in context. The sample comes from a study of cytotoxic CD8 clonotypes in ibrutinib-treated CLL. Study at large: Investigators collected response samples after a median about 11 months of treatment, range 6 to 36.

V lost 4 bases, J lost 3 bases, and 5 bases stayed unmatched. Per the germline V gene, CDR1 is SGHRS and CDR2 is YFSETQ. The CDR3 extends over 15 amino acids. Assay used: immunoSEQ multiplex PCR; TCRdb lists only in-frame clones, some missing. The sample records over 130,000 clones, 80% being singletons. This TCR was sampled from a human donor with chronic lymphocytic leukemia. The source material was PBMCs, sampled after 36 months of ibrutinib treatment. The genes are TRBV5-1 and TRBJ1-4; TRBD1 matches at 8 bases. The CDR3 DNA reads as TGCGCCAGCAGCAGACTACAGGGGGCTAATGAAAAACTGTTTTTT. This gives the protein CASSRLQGANEKLFF. Combining the CDR3 with reference TRBV5-1 and TRBJ1-4 gives the whole variable domain KAGVTQTPRYLIKTRGQQVTLSCSPISGHRSVSWYQQTPGQGLQFLFEYFSETQRNKGNFPGRFSGRQFSNSRSEMNVSTLELGDSALYLCASSRLQGANEKLFFGSGTQLSVL.